Below are 18 T cell receptor beta chains sequenced from a single sample in a study of shared clonotypes between healthy human individuals. TCRdb's copy holds only in-frame clones and misses some; the assay was immunoSEQ multiplex PCR. The sample gives about 1 million clones, approximately 76% of which show up once; roughly 1.4% is in the top ten. Sequencing was carried out using memory CD4+ T cells sorted from blood. Documented subset: CD45RA-negative fraction. These receptor sequences come from a man in his late teens or twenties in good health.

This clone was counted once. The chain has TRBV4-1 and TRBJ2-2, with 8 bases fitting TRBD1. This CDR3 has 16 amino acids. Germline V gene data show CDR1 as MGHRA and CDR2 as YSYEKL. The V gene end was trimmed by 4 bases and the J gene end by 1 base; junction bases not matched to a gene: 5. DNA for the CDR3: TGCGCCAGCAGCCCAGGACAGGGCCTGAACACCGGGGAGCTGTTTTTT. Amino acids: CASSPGQGLNTGELFF.

This clone came up many times. This rearrangement joins TRBV7-9 to TRBJ2-3, with TRBD2 matching 12 bases. Germline assignment: CDR1 SEHNR and CDR2 FQNEAQ (reference sequence). This CDR3 contains 16 residues. J lost 2 bases, V lost 5 bases, and 5 bases had no gene match. For the CDR3, the DNA is TGTGCCAGCAGCCGTCGACTAGCGGGGGACACAGATACGCAGTATTTT. It is translated as CASSRRLAGDTDTQYF. Complete variable domain (other parts from reference TRBV7-9 and TRBJ2-3): DTGVSQNPRHKITKRGQNVTFRCDPISEHNRLYWYRQTLGQGPEFLTYFQNEAQLEKSRLLSDRFSAERPKGSFSTLEIQRTEQGDSAMYLCASSRRLAGDTDTQYFGPGTRLTVL.

The J gene is TRBJ2-1, the V gene TRBV6-5; D remains ambiguous. Germline V gives CDR1 MNHEY, CDR2 SVGAGI. The CDR3 spans 15 residues. V dropped 2 bases and J dropped 7 bases, with 15 bases sitting between them. The CDR3 sequence is CASSYSWPSENEQFF. CDR3 in DNA: TGTGCCAGCAGTTACAGTTGGCCATCGGAGAATGAGCAGTTCTTC.

V gene TRBV14 combines with J gene TRBJ2-7, with 7 bases aligning to TRBD1. Germline CDR1 is SGHDN and CDR2 is FVKESK. J lost 5 bases, V lost 4 bases, and 8 bases had no gene match. This CDR3 spans 14 amino acids. The CDR3 DNA sequence: TGTGCCAGCAGCCGGGTGACAGGGTACGACGAGCAGTACTTC. This codes for CASSRVTGYDEQYF.

V is TRBV6-1 and J is TRBJ2-4; the D is unclear. The CDR3 contains 15 residues. V lost 1 base and J lost 2, with 9 bases in between. Germline CDR1 is MNHNS and CDR2 is SASEGT. The CDR3 region has the DNA TGTGCCAGCAGTGAAGGTAGTTGGACCAAAAACATTCAGTACTTC. Its translation: CASSEGSWTKNIQYF.

This sequence joins TRBV5-1 and TRBJ2-7, with no clear D. The ends were cut back, 0 bases at V and 1 base at J, with 8 bases in the middle. The CDR3 loop spans 14 amino acids. Germline CDR1 SGHRS, CDR2 YFSETQ. The CDR3 coding sequence is TGCGCCAGCAGCTTGGAGAACTTATCCTACGAGCAGTACTTC. Its protein product is CASSLENLSYEQYF.

This clone was observed a single time. This rearrangement joins TRBV21-1 to TRBJ2-3; the table's D call of TRBD2 was not tested on the DNA. TRBV21-1 is classified as a pseudogene. The CDR3 covers 17 residues. CDR3 DNA sequence: TGTGCCAGCAGCAAGAGGACTAGCGGGAGGAGTACAGATACGCAGTATTTT. It codes for CASSKRTSGRSTDTQYF.

V and J are TRBV7-9 and TRBJ2-3; 11 bases agree with TRBD1. Germline CDR1 reads SEHNR; CDR2 reads FQNEAQ (reference sequence). The V gene end was trimmed by 1 base and the J gene end by 0 bases; junction bases not matched to a gene: 6. The CDR3 extends over 18 amino acids. The CDR3 is CASSLGWDRGTSTDTQYF. In DNA form, the CDR3 reads TGTGCCAGCAGCTTAGGATGGGACAGGGGGACTAGCACAGATACGCAGTATTTT.

This clone came up once. The J gene is TRBJ1-1, the V gene TRBV6-1; D gene ambiguous. The ends were cut back, 6 bases at V and 2 bases at J, with 10 bases in the middle. Germline V gene data show CDR1 as MNHNS and CDR2 as SASEGT. This CDR3 comprises 13 residues. This chain's CDR3 is CASRAETNTEAFF. The CDR3 DNA follows: TGTGCCAGCAGAGCAGAGACTAACACTGAAGCTTTCTTT.

V usage is TRBV7-8 and J usage is TRBJ1-1; no clear D gene. Germline values: CDR1 SGHVS, CDR2 FQNEAQ. This CDR3 is 13 amino acids long. V lost 1 base and J lost 4, with 7 bases in between. The chain's CDR3 is CASSLGEGTEAFF. The CDR3 region has the DNA TGTGCCAGCAGCTTAGGAGAAGGCACTGAAGCTTTCTTT.

This clone was recorded only once. This chain connects TRBV20-1 to TRBJ2-7, with D unresolved. With 5 bases removed from V and 2 bases from J, the gap between germline ends came to 4 bases. Germline V CDR1 and CDR2: DFQATT, SNEGSKA (reference sequence). This CDR3 has 10 amino acids. CDR3 sequence reads: CSAGPYEQYF. The CDR3 coding sequence is TGCAGTGCTGGACCCTACGAGCAGTACTTC.

The chain has TRBV29-1 and TRBJ2-1; 11 bases are a match to TRBD1. The CDR3 runs 14 residues. The V and J ends lost 7 bases and 7 bases, in that order; junction bases with no gene match: 9. The germline V gene encodes CDR1 SQVTM and CDR2 ANQGSEA. The CDR3 nucleotides read TGCAGCGCCACGTGGACAGGGGGCCCGAATGAGCAGTTCTTC. This translates into CSATWTGGPNEQFF.

The J gene is TRBJ1-2, the V gene TRBV28; 9 bases fit TRBD1. The V segment lost 4 bases and the J segment 4 bases; nucleotides outside the gene matches: 13. Germline-derived CDR1 and CDR2 are MDHEN and SYDVKM. The CDR3 contains 17 residues. The CDR3 bases are TGTGCCAGCAGTTCCTGGACAGGGGACGGACAAGGCTATGGCTACACCTTC. It encodes CASSSWTGDGQGYGYTF.

This chain's CDR3 is CASSLGQTSTYEQYF. As DNA, the CDR3 is TGTGCCAGCAGCCTTGGACAGACGAGTACCTACGAGCAGTACTTC. The rearrangement links TRBV5-5 to TRBJ2-7; D may be TRBD1 (6 bases). Germline V gene data show CDR1 as SGHKS and CDR2 as YYEKEE (reference sequence). V dropped 4 bases and J dropped 2 bases, with 16 bases sitting between them. This CDR3 has 15 residues.

J is TRBJ2-7 and V is TRBV6-5, with a weak D call TRBD1 (5 bases). The CDR3 has 13 amino acids. CDR1 is MNHEY, CDR2 SVGAGI, per germline. V was shortened by 2 bases and J by 5 bases, with 10 bases between the two germline ends. The CDR3 spells CASSYSWGDEQYF. CDR3 DNA sequence: TGTGCCAGCAGTTACAGCTGGGGCGACGAGCAGTACTTC.

V gene TRBV19 combines with J gene TRBJ2-1; TRBD2 agrees at 9 bases. Germline-derived CDR1 and CDR2 are LNHDA and SQIVND (reference sequence). V was pared by 9 bases and J by 6 bases, with 15 bases of the junction left unmatched. The CDR3 is made up of 16 amino acids. In DNA, the CDR3 is TGTGCCAGCCTGCCGGGCGGGAGGGCCGGCATCAATGAGCAGTTCTTC. Encoded protein: CASLPGGRAGINEQFF.

About this clone itself: Other DNA sequences in the same sample also yield this CDR3. This chain links TRBV9 with TRBJ1-2; D gene uncertain. V was pared by 3 bases and J by 4 bases, with 10 bases between. Germline values: CDR1 SGDLS, CDR2 YYNGEE. The CDR3 runs 13 residues. CDR3 DNA: TGTGCCAGCAGCGCCAGCCCAGGCTATGGCTACACCTTC. Protein sequence: CASSASPGYGYTF.

The chain joins TRBV7-9 to TRBJ2-7; D uncertain. This CDR3 contains 14 residues. Germline CDR1 SEHNR, CDR2 FQNEAQ (reference sequence). The V gene lost 1 base and the J gene lost 4 bases, with 11 bases spanning the gap. In DNA form, the CDR3 reads TGTGCCAGCAGCTTAGAGGTTCCACCTTACGAGCAGTACTTC. This gives the protein CASSLEVPPYEQYF.